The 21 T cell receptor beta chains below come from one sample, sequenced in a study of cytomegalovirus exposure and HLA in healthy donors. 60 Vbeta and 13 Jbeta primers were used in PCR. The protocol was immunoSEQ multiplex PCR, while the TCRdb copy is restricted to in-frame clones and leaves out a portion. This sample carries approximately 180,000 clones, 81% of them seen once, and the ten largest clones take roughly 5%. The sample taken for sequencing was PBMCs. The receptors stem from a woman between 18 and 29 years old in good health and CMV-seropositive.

The CDR3 reads CASSPGTSGGDPHNEQFF. CDR3 nucleotides: TGTGCCAGCAGCCCCGGGACTAGCGGGGGGGATCCGCACAATGAGCAGTTCTTC. The genes are TRBV11-1 and TRBJ2-1; TRBD2 aligns across 16 bases. V shed 5 bases, J shed 5 bases, and the junction held 9 bases outside the gene matches. CDR1 and CDR2 (germline): SGHAT, FQDESV (reference sequence). This CDR3 has 18 residues.

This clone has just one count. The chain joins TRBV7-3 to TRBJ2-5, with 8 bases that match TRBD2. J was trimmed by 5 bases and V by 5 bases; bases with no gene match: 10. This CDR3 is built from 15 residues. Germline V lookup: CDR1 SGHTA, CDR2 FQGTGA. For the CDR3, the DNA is TGTGCCAGCAGCCTAGCGGGCTCAACTCGGGAGACCCAGTACTTC. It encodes CASSLAGSTRETQYF.

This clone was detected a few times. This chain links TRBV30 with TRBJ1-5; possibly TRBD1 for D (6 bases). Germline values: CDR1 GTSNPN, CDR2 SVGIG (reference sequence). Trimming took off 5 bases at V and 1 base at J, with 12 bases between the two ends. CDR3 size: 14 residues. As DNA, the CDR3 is TGTGCCTGGGACCACAGGGTGAGCAATCAGCCCCAGCATTTT. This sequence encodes CAWDHRVSNQPQHF. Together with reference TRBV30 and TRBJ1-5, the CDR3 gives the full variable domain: SQTIHQWPATLVQPVGSPLSLECTVEGTSNPNLYWYRQAAGRGLQLLFYSVGIGQISSEVPQNLSASRPQDRQFILSSKKLLLSDSGFYLCAWDHRVSNQPQHFGDGTRLSIL.

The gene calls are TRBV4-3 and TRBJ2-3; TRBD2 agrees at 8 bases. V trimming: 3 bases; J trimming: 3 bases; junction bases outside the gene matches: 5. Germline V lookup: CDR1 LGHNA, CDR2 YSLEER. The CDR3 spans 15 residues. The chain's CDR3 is CASSQRGVGTDTQYF. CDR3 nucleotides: TGCGCCAGCAGCCAGCGGGGGGTAGGAACAGATACGCAGTATTTT.

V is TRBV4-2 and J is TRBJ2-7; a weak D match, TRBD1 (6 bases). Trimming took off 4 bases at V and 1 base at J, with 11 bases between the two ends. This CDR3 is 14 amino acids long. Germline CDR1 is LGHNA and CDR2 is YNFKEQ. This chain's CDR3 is CASSPPTGSYEQYF. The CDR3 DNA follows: TGTGCCAGCAGCCCCCCAACAGGGTCCTACGAGCAGTACTTC.

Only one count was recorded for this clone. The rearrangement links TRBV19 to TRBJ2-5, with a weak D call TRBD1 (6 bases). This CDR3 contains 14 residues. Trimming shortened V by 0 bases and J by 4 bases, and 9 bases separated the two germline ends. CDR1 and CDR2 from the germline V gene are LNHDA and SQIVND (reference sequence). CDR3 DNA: TGTGCCAGTAGTATAGACAGGGGAGCAGAGACCCAGTACTTC. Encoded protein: CASSIDRGAETQYF.

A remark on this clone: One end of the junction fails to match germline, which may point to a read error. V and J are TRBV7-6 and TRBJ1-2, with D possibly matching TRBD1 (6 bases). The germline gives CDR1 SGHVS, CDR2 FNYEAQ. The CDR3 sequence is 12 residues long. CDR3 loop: CARSLDSYGYTF. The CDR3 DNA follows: TGTGCCCGCAGCTTGGACAGCTATGGCTACACCTTC.

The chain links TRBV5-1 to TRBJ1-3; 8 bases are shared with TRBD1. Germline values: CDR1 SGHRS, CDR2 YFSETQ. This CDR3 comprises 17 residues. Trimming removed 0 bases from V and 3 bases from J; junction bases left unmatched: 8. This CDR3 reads CASSLASGQGYGNTIYF. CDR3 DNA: TGCGCCAGCAGCTTGGCCAGCGGACAGGGCTATGGAAACACCATATATTTT. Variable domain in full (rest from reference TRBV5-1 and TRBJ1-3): KAGVTQTPRYLIKTRGQQVTLSCSPISGHRSVSWYQQTPGQGLQFLFEYFSETQRNKGNFPGRFSGRQFSNSRSEMNVSTLELGDSALYLCASSLASGQGYGNTIYFGEGSWLTVV.

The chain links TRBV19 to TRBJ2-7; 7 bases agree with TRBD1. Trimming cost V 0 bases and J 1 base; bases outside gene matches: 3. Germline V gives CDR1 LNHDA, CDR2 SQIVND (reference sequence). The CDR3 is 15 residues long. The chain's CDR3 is CASSIETGWSYEQYF. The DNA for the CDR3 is TGTGCCAGTAGTATAGAGACAGGGTGGTCCTACGAGCAGTACTTC.

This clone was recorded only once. CDR3 sequence reads: CASSARQGNSPLHF. CDR3 bases: TGTGCCAGCAGTGCCCGACAGGGAAATTCACCCCTCCACTTT. This sequence joins TRBV2 and TRBJ1-6; 7 nucleotides align to TRBD1. This CDR3 contains 14 residues. The germline V gene encodes CDR1 SNHLY and CDR2 FYNNEI. Losses at the gene ends were 4 bases for V and 7 bases for J; bases not matched to a gene: 4. Combining the CDR3 with reference TRBV2 and TRBJ1-6 gives the whole variable domain EPEVTQTPSHQVTQMGQEVILRCVPISNHLYFYWYRQILGQKVEFLVSFYNNEISEKSEIFDDQFSVERPDGSNFTLKIRSTKLEDSAMYFCASSARQGNSPLHFGNGTRLTVT.

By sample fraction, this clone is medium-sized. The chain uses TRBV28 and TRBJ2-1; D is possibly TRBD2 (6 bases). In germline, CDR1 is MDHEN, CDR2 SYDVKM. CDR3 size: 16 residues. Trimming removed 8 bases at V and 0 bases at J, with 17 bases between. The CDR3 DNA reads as TGTGCCAGCTCTCTCGAAGGAGGGGACTCCTACAATGAGCAGTTCTTC. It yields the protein CASSLEGGDSYNEQFF.

The CDR3 DNA follows: TGTGCCAGCAGCTTAGTTGGACAGGGGATGAACACTGAAGCTTTCTTT. This codes for CASSLVGQGMNTEAFF. J is TRBJ1-1 and V is TRBV7-9, with 9 bases that match TRBD1. Germline V gene sequence: CDR1 SEHNR, CDR2 FQNEAQ (reference sequence). With 1 base clipped from V and 0 bases from J, the junction kept 3 bases outside the gene matches. The CDR3 contains 16 residues.

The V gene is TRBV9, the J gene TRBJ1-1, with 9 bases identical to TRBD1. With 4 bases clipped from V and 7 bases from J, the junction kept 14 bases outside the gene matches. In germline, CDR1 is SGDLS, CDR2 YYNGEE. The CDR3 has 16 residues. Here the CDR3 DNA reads TGTGCCAGCAGCCATTCCGGGACAGGGATGGATGATGAAGCTTTCTTT. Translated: CASSHSGTGMDDEAFF. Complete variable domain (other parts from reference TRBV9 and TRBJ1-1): DSGVTQTPKHLITATGQRVTLRCSPRSGDLSVYWYQQSLDQGLQFLIQYYNGEERAKGNILERFSAQQFPDLHSELNLSSLELGDSALYFCASSHSGTGMDDEAFFGQGTRLTVV.

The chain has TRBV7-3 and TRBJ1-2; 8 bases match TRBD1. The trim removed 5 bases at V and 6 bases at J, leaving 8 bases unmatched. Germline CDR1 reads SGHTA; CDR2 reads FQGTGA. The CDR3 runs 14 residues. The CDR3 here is CASSPGTGLHGYTF. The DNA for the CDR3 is TGTGCCAGCAGCCCTGGGACAGGCCTCCATGGCTACACCTTC.

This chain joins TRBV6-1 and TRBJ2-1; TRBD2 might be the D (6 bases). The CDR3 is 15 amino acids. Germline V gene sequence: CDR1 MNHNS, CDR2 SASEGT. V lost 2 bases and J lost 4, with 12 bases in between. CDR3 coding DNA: TGTGCCAGCAGTGAATCGTGGGGGGAATACAATGAGCAGTTCTTC. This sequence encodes CASSESWGEYNEQFF.

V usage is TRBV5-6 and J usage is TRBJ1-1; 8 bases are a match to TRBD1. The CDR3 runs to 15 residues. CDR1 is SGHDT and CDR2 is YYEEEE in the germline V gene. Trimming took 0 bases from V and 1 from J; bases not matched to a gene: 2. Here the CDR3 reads CASSLETGANTEAFF. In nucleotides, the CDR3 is TGTGCCAGCAGCTTGGAGACAGGGGCGAACACTGAAGCTTTCTTT.

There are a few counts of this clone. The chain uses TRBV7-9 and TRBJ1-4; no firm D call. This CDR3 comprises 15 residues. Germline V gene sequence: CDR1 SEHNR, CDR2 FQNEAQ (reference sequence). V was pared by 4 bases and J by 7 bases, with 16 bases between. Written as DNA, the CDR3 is TGTGCCAGCAGCTCCCCGACGGGAGGCGGTGAAAAACTGTTTTTT. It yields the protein CASSSPTGGGEKLFF.

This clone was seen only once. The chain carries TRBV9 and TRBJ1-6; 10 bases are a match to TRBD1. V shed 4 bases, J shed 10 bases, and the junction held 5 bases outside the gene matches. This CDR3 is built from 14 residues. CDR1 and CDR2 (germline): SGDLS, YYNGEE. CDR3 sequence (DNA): TGTGCCAGCAGCCCGGACAGGGGGGTCTCACCCCTCCACTTT. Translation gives CASSPDRGVSPLHF.

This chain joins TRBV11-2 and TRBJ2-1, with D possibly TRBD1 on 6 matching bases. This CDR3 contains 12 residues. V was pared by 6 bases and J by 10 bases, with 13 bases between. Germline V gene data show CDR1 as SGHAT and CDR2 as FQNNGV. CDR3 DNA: TGTGCCAGCAGTCCAGGGGACGCGGAGCAGTTCTTC. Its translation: CASSPGDAEQFF.

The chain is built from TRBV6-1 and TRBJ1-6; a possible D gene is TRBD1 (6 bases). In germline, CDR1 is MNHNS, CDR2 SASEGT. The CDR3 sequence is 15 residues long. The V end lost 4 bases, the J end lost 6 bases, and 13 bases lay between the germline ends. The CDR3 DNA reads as TGTGCCAGCAGTGGAGCTGGGGGCGGTAATTCACCCCTCCACTTT. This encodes CASSGAGGGNSPLHF.

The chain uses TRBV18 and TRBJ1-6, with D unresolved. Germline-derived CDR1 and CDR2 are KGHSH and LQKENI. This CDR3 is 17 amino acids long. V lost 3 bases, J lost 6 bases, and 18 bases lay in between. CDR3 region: CASSPRPLGQLNSPLHF. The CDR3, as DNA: TGTGCCAGCTCACCCCGCCCTCTGGGCCAGCTTAATTCACCCCTCCACTTT.